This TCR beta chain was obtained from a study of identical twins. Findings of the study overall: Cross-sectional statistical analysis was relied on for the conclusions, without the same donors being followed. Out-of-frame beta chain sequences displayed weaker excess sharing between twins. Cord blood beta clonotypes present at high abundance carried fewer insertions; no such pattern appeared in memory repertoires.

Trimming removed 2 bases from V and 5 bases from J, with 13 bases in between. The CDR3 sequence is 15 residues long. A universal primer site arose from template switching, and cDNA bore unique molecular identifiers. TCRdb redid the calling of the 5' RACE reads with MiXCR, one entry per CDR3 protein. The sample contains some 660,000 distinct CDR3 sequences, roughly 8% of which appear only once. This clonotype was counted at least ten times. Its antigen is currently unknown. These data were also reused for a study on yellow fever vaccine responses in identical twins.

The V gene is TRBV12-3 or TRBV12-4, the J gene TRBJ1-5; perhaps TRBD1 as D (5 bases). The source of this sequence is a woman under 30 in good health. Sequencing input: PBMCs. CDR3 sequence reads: CASSLKGQGHQPQHF. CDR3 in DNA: TGTGCCAGCAGTTTAAAGGGGCAGGGTCATCAGCCCCAGCATTTT.